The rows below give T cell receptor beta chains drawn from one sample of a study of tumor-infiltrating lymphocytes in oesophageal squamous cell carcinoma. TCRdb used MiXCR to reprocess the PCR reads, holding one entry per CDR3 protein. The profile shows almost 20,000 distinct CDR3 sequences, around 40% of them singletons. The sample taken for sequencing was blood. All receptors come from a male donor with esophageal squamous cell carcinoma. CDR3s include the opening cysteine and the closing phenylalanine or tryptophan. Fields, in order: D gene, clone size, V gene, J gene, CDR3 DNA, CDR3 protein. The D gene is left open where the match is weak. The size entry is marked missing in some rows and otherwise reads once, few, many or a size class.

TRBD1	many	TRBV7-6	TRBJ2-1	TGTGCCAGCAGCTTAGTGTATTCAGGGGGCTCTAATGAGCAGTTCTTC	CASSLVYSGGSNEQFF
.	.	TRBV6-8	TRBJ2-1	TGTGCCAGCAGTTATCGAGGGAGGAATTCCTACAATGAGCAGTTCTTC	CASSYRGRNSYNEQFF
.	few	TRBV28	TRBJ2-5	TGTGCCAGCAGTCCCCTAATTGAGGTCTACGAGACCCAGTACTTC	CASSPLIEVYETQYF
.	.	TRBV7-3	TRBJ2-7	TGTGCCAGCAGCTTAGGGGGCCGCAGGGACCACGAGCAGTACTTC	CASSLGGRRDHEQYF
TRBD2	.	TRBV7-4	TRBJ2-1	TGTGCCAGCAGCTTAGTCAGACAGAGAGCGGGAGAGCTCAAGAGCTCCTACAATGAGCAGTTCTTC	CASSLVRQRAGELKSSYNEQFF
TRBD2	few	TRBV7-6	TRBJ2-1	TGTGCCAGCAGTACATGGACTAGCGAGAACAATGAGCAGTTCTTC	CASSTWTSENNEQFF
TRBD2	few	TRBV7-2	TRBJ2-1	TGTGCCAGCAGCACCGGACTAGACTATGAGCAGTTCTTC	CASSTGLDYEQFF
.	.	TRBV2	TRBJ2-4	TGTGCCAGCAGTGAAACGCGCAATTCACCCCTCTACTTC	CASSETRNSPLYF
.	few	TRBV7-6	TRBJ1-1	TGTGCCAGCAGCTTCCAAAGCTACACTGAAGCTTTCTTT	CASSFQSYTEAFF
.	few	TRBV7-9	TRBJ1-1	TGTGCCAGCAGCCCAACCGGGACGGGGGGGACTGAAGCTTTCTTT	CASSPTGTGGTEAFF
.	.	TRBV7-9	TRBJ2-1	TGTGCCAGCAGCTTATACCAGCCTTATGAGCAGTTCTTC	CASSLYQPYEQFF
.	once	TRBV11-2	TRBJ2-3	TGTGCCAGCACCGGCAGAACCACATTAAATACGCAGTATTTT	CASTGRTTLNTQYF
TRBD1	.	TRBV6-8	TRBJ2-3	TGTGCCAGCAGACTTGACAGGGGGCGAGCAGATACGCAGTATTTT	CASRLDRGRADTQYF
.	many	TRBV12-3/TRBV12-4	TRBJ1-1	TGTGCCAGCAGTCCGGACAGCAACACTGAAGCTTTCTTT	CASSPDSNTEAFF
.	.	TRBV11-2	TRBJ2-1	TGTGCCAGCAGCTTTGGGGGGCGAGTGGGGGGCGGTGAGCAGTTCTTC	CASSFGGRVGGGEQFF
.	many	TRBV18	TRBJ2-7	TGTGCCAGCTCATACGCTCGGCACGAGCAGTACTTC	CASSYARHEQYF
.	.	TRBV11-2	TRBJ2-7	TGTGCCAGCAGCCTACAGGGGGGGGGATACAATGAGCAGTACTTC	CASSLQGGGYNEQYF
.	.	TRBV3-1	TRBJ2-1	TGTGCCAGCAGCCAAGTGGAGCTGGAGCAGTTCTTC	CASSQVELEQFF
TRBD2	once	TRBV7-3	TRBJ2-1	TGTGCCAGCAGCCGACTTACGGGACTAGCGGGAGGGAATGAGCAGTTCTTC	CASSRLTGLAGGNEQFF
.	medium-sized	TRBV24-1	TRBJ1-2	TGTGCCACCAGTGATCCTCCATATGGCTACACCTTC	CATSDPPYGYTF
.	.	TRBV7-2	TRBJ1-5	TGTGCCAGCAGCTCCACCGGGTGGGGCAATCAGCCCCAGCATTTT	CASSSTGWGNQPQHF
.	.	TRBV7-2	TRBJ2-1	TGTGCCAGCAGCTTAGTGGGCGGGTCCTTTAATGAGCAGTTCTTC	CASSLVGGSFNEQFF
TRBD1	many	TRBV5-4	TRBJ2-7	TGTGCCAGCAGCTTACGGGACAGAGCCTACGAGCAGTACTTC	CASSLRDRAYEQYF
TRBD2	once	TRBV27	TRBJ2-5	TGTGCCAGCGCATGGCGGGGGGAAGAGACCCAGTACTTC	CASAWRGEETQYF
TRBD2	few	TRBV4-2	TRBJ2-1	TGTGCCAGCAGCGTGGGACTAGCGGGTGAGCAGTTCTTC	CASSVGLAGEQFF
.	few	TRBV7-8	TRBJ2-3	TGTGCCAGCAGGCCGGACACTTCTACCACAGATACGCAGTATTTT	CASRPDTSTTDTQYF
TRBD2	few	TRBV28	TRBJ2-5	TGTGCCAGCAGTTTAGGACTAGCGGACCAAGAGACCCAGTACTTC	CASSLGLADQETQYF
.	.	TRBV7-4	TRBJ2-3	TGTGCCAGCAGTCCACAACAGTACACCGGGGAGCTGTATTTT	CASSPQQYTGELYF
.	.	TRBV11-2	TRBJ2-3	TGTGCCAGCAGCTCCCTGGGTGTGGGTACGCAGTATTTT	CASSSLGVGTQYF
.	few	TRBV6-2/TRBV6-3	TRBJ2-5	TGTGCCAGCAGTTCCCCGTACCAAGAGACCCAGTACTTC	CASSSPYQETQYF
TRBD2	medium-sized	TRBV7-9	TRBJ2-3	TGTGCCAGCAGCTTACGCGGGAGGGGCACAGATACGCAGTATTTT	CASSLRGRGTDTQYF